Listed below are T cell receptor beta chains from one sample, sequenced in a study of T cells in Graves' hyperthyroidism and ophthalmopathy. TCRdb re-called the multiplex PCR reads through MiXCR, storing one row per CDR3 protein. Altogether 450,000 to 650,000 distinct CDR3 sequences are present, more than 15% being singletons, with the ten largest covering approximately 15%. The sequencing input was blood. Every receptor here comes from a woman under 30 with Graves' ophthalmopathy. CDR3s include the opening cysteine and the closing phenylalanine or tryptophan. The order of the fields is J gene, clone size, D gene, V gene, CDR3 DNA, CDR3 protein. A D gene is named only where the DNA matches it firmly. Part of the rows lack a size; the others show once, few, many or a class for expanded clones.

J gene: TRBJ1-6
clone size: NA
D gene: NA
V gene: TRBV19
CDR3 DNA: TGTGCCAGTAGTCGAATCGCTTCACCCCTCCACTTT
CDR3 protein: CASSRIASPLHF

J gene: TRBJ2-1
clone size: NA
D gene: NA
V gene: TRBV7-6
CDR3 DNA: TGTGCCAGCAGCTCGTCCCCGGAGGGGAGCTCCTACAATGAGCAGTTCTTC
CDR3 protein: CASSSSPEGSSYNEQFF

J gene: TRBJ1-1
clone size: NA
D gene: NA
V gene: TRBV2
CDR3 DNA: TGTGCCAGCAGTGAAGTAGAAGGGCCTGAAGCTTTCTTT
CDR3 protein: CASSEVEGPEAFF

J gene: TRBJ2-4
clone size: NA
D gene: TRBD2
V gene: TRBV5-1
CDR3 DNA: TGCGCCAGCAGCTTCGGGACTAGCGGGAGTTTGAACATTCAGTACTTC
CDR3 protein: CASSFGTSGSLNIQYF

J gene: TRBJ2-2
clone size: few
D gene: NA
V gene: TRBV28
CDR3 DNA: TGTGCCAGCAGTTTGGGACAAACAATATCGACCGGGGAGCTGTTTTTT
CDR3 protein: CASSLGQTISTGELFF

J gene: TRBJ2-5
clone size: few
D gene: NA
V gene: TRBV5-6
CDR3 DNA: TGTGCCAGCAGCTTAACCCGCAGGGGGAGGGAAGAGACCCAGTACTTC
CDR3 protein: CASSLTRRGREETQYF

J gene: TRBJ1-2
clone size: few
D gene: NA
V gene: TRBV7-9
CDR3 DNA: TGTGCCAGCAGCTTACGGGCCCCGGAGGGGGGCTACACCTTC
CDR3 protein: CASSLRAPEGGYTF

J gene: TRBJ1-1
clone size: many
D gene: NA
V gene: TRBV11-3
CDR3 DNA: TGTGCCAGCAGCTTGACAGATCGAACTGAAGCTTTCTTT
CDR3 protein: CASSLTDRTEAFF

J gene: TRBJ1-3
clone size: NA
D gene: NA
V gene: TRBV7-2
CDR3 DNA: TGTGCCAGCAGCTTAGTATCGATGGCCTCTGGAAACACCATATATTTT
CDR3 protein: CASSLVSMASGNTIYF

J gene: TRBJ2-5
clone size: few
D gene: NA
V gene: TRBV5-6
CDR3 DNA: TGTGCCAGCAGCGACGACGGGACAAATGATCCAGAGACCCAGTACTTC
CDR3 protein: CASSDDGTNDPETQYF

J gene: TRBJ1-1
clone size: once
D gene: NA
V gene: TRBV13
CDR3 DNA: TGCGCCAGCAGCGTATCGACCGAAAACACTGAAGCTTTCTTT
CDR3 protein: CASSVSTENTEAFF

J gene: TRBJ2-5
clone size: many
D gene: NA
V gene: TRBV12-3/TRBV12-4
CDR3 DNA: TGTGCCAGCACCCAGCTTGGCGGGGCTGAAGAGACCCAGTACTTC
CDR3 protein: CASTQLGGAEETQYF

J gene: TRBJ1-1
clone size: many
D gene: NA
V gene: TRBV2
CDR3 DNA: TGTGCCAGCAGTGTTGAGTACGCTGAAGCTTTCTTT
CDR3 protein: CASSVEYAEAFF

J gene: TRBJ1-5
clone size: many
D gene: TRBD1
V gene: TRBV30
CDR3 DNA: TGTGCCTTTTCGGACAGGGGGCTTGAGCCCCAGCATTTT
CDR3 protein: CAFSDRGLEPQHF

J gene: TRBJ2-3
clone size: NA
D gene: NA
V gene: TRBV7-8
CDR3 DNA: TGTGCCAGCAGCTTAGGGAACAGGGTACAAGCAGATACGCAGTATTTT
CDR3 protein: CASSLGNRVQADTQYF

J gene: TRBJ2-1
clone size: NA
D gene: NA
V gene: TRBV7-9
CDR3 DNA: TGTGCCAGCAGCTTCGGACAGATAGGAAATGAGCAGTTCTTC
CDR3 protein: CASSFGQIGNEQFF

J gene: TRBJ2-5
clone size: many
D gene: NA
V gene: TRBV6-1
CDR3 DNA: TGTGCCAGCAGTTCGCCTTACCAAGAGACCCAGTACTTC
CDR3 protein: CASSSPYQETQYF

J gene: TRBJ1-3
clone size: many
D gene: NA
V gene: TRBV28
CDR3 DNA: TGTGCCAGCAGTTCCTACAGGGCCGCTAGCTCTGGAAACACCATATATTTT
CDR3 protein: CASSSYRAASSGNTIYF

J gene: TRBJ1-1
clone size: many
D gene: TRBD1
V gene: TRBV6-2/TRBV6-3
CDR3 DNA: TGTGCCAGCAGGAGAACCGGGACAGAGAACACTGAAGCTTTCTTT
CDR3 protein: CASRRTGTENTEAFF

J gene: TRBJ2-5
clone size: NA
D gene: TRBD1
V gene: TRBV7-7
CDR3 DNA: TGTGCTAGCAGCACCCAACAGGGGACCCGGACCCAGTACTTC
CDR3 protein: CASSTQQGTRTQYF